The source of this T cell receptor beta chain is a study of T cell changes during pregnancy in multiple sclerosis. The protocol was immunoSEQ multiplex PCR, while the TCRdb copy is restricted to in-frame clones and leaves out a portion. Here the sample spans about 67,000 clones, about 89% being singletons. The sample here was peripheral blood, taken in the second trimester of pregnancy. The receptor was isolated from a female donor with multiple sclerosis, enrolled in a pregnancy study.

The CDR3 coding sequence is TGTGCCAGCAGCCCGGGGACAGGCTCTGGAAACACCATATATTTT. It specifies CASSPGTGSGNTIYF. The chain couples TRBV5-5 to TRBJ1-3; TRBD1 matches 8 bases. Germline V CDR1 and CDR2: SGHKS, YYEKEE (reference sequence). This CDR3 is 15 amino acids long. V trimming: 4 bases; J trimming: 0 bases; junction bases outside the gene matches: 3.